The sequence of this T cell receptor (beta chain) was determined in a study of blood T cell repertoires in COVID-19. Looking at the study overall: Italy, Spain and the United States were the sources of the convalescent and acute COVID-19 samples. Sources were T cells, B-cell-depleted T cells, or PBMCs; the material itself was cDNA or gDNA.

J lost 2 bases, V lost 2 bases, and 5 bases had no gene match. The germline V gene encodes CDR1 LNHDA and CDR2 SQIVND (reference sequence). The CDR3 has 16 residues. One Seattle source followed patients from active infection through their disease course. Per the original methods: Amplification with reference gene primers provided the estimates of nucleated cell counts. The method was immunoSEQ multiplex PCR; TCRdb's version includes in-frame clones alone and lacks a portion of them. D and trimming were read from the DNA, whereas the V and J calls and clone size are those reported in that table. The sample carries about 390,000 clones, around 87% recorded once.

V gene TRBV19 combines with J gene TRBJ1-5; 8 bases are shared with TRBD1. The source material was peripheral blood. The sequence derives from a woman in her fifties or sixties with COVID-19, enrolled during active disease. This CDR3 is CASSIRVTGGNQPQHF. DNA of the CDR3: TGTGCCAGTAGTATAAGAGTGACAGGGGGCAATCAGCCCCAGCATTTT. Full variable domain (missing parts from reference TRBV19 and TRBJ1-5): DGGITQSPKYLFRKEGQNVTLSCEQNLNHDAMYWYRQDPGQGLRLIYYSQIVNDFQKGDIAEGYSVSREKKESFPLTVTSAQKNPTAFYLCASSIRVTGGNQPQHFGDGTRLSIL.